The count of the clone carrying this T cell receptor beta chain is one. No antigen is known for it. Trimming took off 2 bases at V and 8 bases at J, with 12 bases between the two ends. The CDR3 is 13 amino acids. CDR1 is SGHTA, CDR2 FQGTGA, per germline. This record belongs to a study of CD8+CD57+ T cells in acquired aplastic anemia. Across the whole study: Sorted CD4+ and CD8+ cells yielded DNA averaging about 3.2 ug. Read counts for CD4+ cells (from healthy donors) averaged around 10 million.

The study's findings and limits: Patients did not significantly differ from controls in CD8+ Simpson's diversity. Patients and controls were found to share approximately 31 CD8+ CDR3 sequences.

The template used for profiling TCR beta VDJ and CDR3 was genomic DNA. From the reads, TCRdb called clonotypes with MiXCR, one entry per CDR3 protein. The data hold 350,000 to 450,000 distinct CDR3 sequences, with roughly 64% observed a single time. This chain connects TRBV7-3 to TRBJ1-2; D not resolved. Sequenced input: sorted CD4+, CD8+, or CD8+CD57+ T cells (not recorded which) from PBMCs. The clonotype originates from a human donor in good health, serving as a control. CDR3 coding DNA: TGTGCCAGCAGCTTAGGAGCGGACCTCGGCTACACCTTC. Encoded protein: CASSLGADLGYTF.